The T cell receptor beta chain described here comes from a study of blood T cell repertoires in COVID-19. Across the study: Spain, Italy and the United States supplied samples that represented acute and convalescent COVID-19. In each case, the material was cDNA or gDNA derived from T cells, B-cell-depleted T cells, or PBMCs.

Trimming took 1 base from V and 4 from J; bases not matched to a gene: 4. The CDR3 extends over 16 amino acids. CDR1 is SGHTA and CDR2 is FQGTGA in the germline V gene. In the authors' workflow: Estimates of nucleated cell counts were drawn from the amplification of reference gene primers. Produced via immunoSEQ multiplex PCR; TCRdb's table is partial and in-frame only. V and J calls and clone size are given by that table; D and trimming were obtained from the DNA. The data hold a few hundred thousand clones, with about 91% observed a single time. J is TRBJ2-1 and V is TRBV7-3, with 10 bases lining up with TRBD2. Sequences were obtained from peripheral blood. The receptor's source is a woman under 40 who had recovered from COVID-19. CDR3 DNA sequence: TGTGCCAGCAGCTTAAGGGGACTAGCGCAATACAATGAGCAGTTCTTC. It is translated as CASSLRGLAQYNEQFF.